This TCR beta chain was sequenced during a study of OX40 agonist ivuxolimab in advanced cancers. Study findings and constraints: With doses of 0.1 to 3.0 mg/kg, CD4+ and CD8+ blood T cells had undergone clonal expansion by week 6. Part of the nonresponder group also had normalized T-cell clonal expansion that was low.

Per the germline V gene, CDR1 is SEHNR and CDR2 is FQNEAQ (reference sequence). CDR3 length equals 13 residues. Trimming pared 7 bases from V and 4 bases from J, leaving 13 bases between. Assay used: immunoSEQ multiplex PCR; TCRdb lists only in-frame clones, some missing. Altogether tens of thousands of clones are present, about 83% being singletons, with the ten largest covering around 0.65%. This clone has only a few counts. Its specificity is not known. The sequences come from CD4+ or CD8+ T cells sorted from blood, collected in a trial of the OX40 agonist ivuxolimab. The chain carries TRBV7-9 and TRBJ1-2; D unclear. This sequence was found in an adult with an advanced solid tumor such as melanoma, head and neck, liver or kidney cancer. CDR3 region: CASTHNKIYGYTF. The DNA for the CDR3 is TGTGCCAGCACCCACAATAAAATCTATGGCTACACCTTC.